This T cell receptor beta chain was captured by sequencing in a study of blood T cell repertoires in COVID-19. The germline gives CDR1 MGHRA, CDR2 YSYEKL. Deletions cut 3 bases from V and 4 bases from J, with 6 bases between. The CDR3 is 12 residues long. Sequencing was performed with immunoSEQ multiplex PCR; in TCRdb, only in-frame clones are kept and a portion is missing. The table includes approximately 190,000 clones, 80% to 90% detected once. Sequencing input: peripheral blood. The receptor comes from a human donor in a cohort sampled during active COVID-19. The chain combines TRBV4-1 with TRBJ1-2; D perhaps matches TRBD1 (6 bases). CDR3 DNA: TGCGCCAGCAGCCAGGACAGCTATGGCTACACCTTC. This gives the protein CASSQDSYGYTF.